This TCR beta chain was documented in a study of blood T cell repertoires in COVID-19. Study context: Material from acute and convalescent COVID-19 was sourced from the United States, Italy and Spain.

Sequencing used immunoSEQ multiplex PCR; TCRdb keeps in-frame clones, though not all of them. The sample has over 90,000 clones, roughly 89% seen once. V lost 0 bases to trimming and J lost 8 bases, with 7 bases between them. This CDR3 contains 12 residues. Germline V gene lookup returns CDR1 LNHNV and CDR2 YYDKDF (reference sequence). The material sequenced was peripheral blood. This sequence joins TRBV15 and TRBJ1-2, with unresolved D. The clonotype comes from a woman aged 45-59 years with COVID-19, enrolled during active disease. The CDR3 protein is CATSRDRLGYTF. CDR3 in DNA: TGTGCCACCAGCAGAGATCGTTTGGGCTACACCTTC.